This entry features one TCR beta chain sequence. What this receptor recognizes is not known. Base-call qualities are not available, and no considerably larger clone is one nucleotide away. TCRbeta CDR3 regions were amplified from genomic DNA using the immunoSEQ Assay, a bias-controlled multiplex PCR. As for the original processing: Nucleated cell counts per sample were estimated from amplification of reference gene primers within the assay. Sequence reads were collapsed and filtered to measure the absolute abundance of every unique TCRbeta CDR3 rearrangement. For each sample, productive Simpson clonality was calculated as the square root of Simpson's diversity index over productive rearrangements. The source is immuneACCESS, and TCRdb retained only in-frame sequences with V and J called. Part of the clones is not carried over; for the studies checked, unresolved V genes explain less than half of this, and the remainder is unexplained. V and J calls plus clone size are reproduced from that table; the DNA served to infer D and trimming. Within this sample are 200,000 to 250,000 clones, with around 80% of them counted one time only. The ten largest make up around 18% of the sample.

The collaborating institutions used their own protocols to collect whole blood in K2EDTA tubes. For TCRbeta analysis, collaborators shipped samples as frozen whole blood, isolated PBMCs, or DNA extracted from either of those sample types. These data are taken from a study of blood T cell repertoires in COVID-19 (TCRdb year 2020). Concerning the study at large: Samples from collaborators originated in the United States, Italy and Spain and spanned both the acute and convalescent phases of COVID-19. Nearly every sample came with metadata listing a de-identified subject ID, COVID-19 status, age in years and sex. Samples came from the ongoing ImmuneRACE study (first 160 participants) plus 1,254 subjects from 6 global collaborators. The dataset comprised deeply sampled blood TCRbeta repertoires from subjects exposed to, actively infected with, or recovered from COVID-19. Where HLA class I and class II types were available, the types were taken from metadata supplied by the sample provider, not from assay-based typing. The material from the prospective study consisted of cDNA or gDNA derived from T cells, B-cell-depleted T cells, or PBMCs. The repertoires were made available in a free public database intended to serve as a resource for research on the immune response to SARS-CoV-2. The paper's findings and limits, for the study overall: How much clinical and demographic metadata was included differed by source and by participant, and the metadata was provided uncurated.

CDR3 length: 14 amino acids, cysteine to phenylalanine. Just CDR3 DNA is preserved here, 42 bases in frame from base 1. CDR1 SNHLY and CDR2 FYNNEI were looked up in the germline V gene. V ends up 6 bases short and J 4 bases short, with an unmatched junction base count of 4. The sequence was collected from a woman aged 80 or over with active or convalescent COVID-19. The V gene is TRBV2 and the J gene is TRBJ2-2, with TRBD2 matching 8 junction bases. Sequenced material: peripheral blood. The CDR3 here reads CASRYSGVTGELFF. The DNA sequence is TGTGCCAGCAGATATAGCGGGGTCACCGGGGAGCTGTTTTTT.